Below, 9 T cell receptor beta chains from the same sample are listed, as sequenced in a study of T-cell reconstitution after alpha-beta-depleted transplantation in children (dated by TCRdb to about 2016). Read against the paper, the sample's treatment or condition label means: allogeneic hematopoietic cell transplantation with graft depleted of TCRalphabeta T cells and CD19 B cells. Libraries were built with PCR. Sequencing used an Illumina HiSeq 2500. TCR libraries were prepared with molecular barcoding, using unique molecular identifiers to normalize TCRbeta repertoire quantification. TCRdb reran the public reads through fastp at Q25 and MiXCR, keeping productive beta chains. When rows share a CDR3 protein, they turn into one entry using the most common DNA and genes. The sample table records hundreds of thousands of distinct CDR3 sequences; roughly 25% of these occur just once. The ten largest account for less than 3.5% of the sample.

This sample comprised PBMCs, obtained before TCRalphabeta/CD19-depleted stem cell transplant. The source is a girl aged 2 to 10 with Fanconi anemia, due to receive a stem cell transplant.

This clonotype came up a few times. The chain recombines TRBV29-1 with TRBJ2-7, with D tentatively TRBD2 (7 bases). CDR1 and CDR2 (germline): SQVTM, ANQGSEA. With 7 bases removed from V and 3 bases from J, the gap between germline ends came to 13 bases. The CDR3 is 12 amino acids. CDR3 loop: CSAIGGGYEQYF. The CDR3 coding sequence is TGCAGCGCCATAGGGGGGGGCTACGAGCAGTACTTC.

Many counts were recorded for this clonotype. CDR3 DNA sequence: TGTGCCAGCAAAGGGACAGGGTGGGGATCCTACGAGCAGTACTTC. Its protein is CASKGTGWGSYEQYF. V and J are TRBV2 and TRBJ2-7; 9 nucleotides match TRBD1. Per germline, CDR1 SNHLY and CDR2 FYNNEI. J lost 1 base, V lost 7 bases, and 8 bases had no gene match. The CDR3 covers 15 residues.

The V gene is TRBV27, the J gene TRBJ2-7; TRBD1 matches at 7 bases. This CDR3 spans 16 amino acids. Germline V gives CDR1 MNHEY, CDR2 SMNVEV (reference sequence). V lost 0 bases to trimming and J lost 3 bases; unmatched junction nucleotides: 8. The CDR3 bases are TGTGCCAGCAGTTTATCGGGGCAGGGACAGATCTACGAGCAGTACTTC. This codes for CASSLSGQGQIYEQYF.

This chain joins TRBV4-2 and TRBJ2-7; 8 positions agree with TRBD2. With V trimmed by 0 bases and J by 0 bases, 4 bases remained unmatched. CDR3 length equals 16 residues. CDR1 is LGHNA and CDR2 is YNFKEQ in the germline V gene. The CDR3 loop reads CASSQDLGLASYEQYF. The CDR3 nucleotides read TGTGCCAGCAGCCAAGATTTAGGACTAGCCTCCTACGAGCAGTACTTC.

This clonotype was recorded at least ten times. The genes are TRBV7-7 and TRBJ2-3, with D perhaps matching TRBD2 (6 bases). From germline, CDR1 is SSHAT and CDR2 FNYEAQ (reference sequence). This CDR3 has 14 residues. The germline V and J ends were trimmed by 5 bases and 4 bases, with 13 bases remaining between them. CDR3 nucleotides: TGTGCCAGCAGCCTTAGCGGAAGGTCAGATACGCAGTATTTT. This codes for CASSLSGRSDTQYF.

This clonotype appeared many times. The chain's CDR3 is CASSESQGIDTQYF. DNA of the CDR3: TGTGCCAGCAGCGAGAGCCAGGGGATAGATACGCAGTATTTT. The chain employs TRBV6-1 and TRBJ2-3; TRBD1 might be the D (6 bases). V lost 6 bases, J lost 5 bases, and 15 bases lay in between. Germline V gene data show CDR1 as MNHNS and CDR2 as SASEGT. The CDR3 contains 14 residues.

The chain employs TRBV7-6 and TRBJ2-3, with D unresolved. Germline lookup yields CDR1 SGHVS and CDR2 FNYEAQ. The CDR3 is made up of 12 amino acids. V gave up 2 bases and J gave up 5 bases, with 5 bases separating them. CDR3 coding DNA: TGTGCCAGCAGCTTATGGAGAGATACGCAGTATTTT. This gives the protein CASSLWRDTQYF.

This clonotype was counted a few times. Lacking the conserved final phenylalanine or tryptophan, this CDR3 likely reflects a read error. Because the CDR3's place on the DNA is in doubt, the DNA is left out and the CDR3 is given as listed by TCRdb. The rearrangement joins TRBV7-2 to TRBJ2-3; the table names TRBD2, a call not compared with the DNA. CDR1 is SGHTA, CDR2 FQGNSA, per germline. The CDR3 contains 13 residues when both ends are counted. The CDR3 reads CASSWVSTSGGRR.

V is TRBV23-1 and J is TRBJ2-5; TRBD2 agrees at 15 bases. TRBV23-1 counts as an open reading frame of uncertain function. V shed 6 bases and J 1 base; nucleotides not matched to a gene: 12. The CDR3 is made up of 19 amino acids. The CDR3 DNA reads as TGCGCCAGCAGCCTCGGACTAGCGGGGGGGACAGGTTGCCAAGAGACCCAGTACTTC. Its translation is CASSLGLAGGTGCQETQYF.